The next 21 T cell receptor beta chains were all read from a single sample in a study of blood T cells in healthy people across ages. The use of a sample-barcoded 5' primer and a J-beta primer mix characterized a second PCR of roughly 6 to 11 cycles. TCRdb called the 5' RACE reads again in MiXCR, with one record for every CDR3 protein. The data contain 550,000 to 800,000 distinct CDR3 sequences, about 32% of them singletons. Sequenced input: blood. The receptors were sampled from a woman at least 80 years old in good health.

This clonotype appeared many times. A much bigger clone sits one base away, suggesting this may be a read error. V and J are TRBV28 and TRBJ2-7, with D tentatively TRBD1 or TRBD2 (6 bases each). Germline lookup yields CDR1 MDHEN and CDR2 SYDVKM. V was clipped by 7 bases and J by 4 bases, with 11 bases between them. CDR3 length equals 12 residues. CDR3: CASKGGRYEQYF. The DNA for the CDR3 is TGTGCCAGCAAGGGGGGAAGATACGAGCAGTACTTC. The entire variable domain, with the rest obtained from reference TRBV28 and TRBJ2-7, is as follows: DVKVTQSSRYLVKRTGEKVFLECVQDMDHENMFWYRQDPGLGLRLIYFSYDVKMKEKGDIPEGYSVSREKKERFSLILESASTNQTSMYLCASKGGRYEQYFGPGTRLTVT.

This clonotype was found a few times. V is TRBV18 and J is TRBJ1-1; D not resolved. Germline V gives CDR1 KGHSH, CDR2 LQKENI. CDR3 length: 15 residues. Trimming removed 2 bases at V and 3 bases at J, with 13 bases between. CDR3 in DNA: TGTGCCAGCTCACCAAGGACTTCCCGGGACACTGAAGCTTTCTTT. Amino acids: CASSPRTSRDTEAFF.

J is TRBJ1-5 and V is TRBV6-5, with 7 bases lining up with TRBD1. There are 13 residues in the CDR3. V shed 5 bases, J shed 7 bases, and the junction held 5 bases outside the gene matches. Germline CDR1 reads MNHEY; CDR2 reads SVGAGI. The CDR3 nucleotides are TGTGCCAGCAGTCTTCGGACAGGCCAGCCCCAGCATTTT. This encodes CASSLRTGQPQHF.

The rearrangement uses TRBV7-2 and TRBJ2-1, with D possibly being TRBD2 (6 bases). The CDR3 has 16 amino acids. Trimming took off 1 base at V and 6 bases at J, with 16 bases between the two ends. The germline CDR1 and CDR2 sequences are SGHTA and FQGNSA. CDR3 DNA sequence: TGTGCCAGCAGCTTAGAAAGACTAGTGGGTTCCAATGAGCAGTTCTTC. Its protein is CASSLERLVGSNEQFF. Variable domain in full (rest from reference TRBV7-2 and TRBJ2-1): GAGVSQSPSNKVTEKGKDVELRCDPISGHTALYWYRQSLGQGLEFLIYFQGNSAPDKSGLPSDRFSAERTGGSVSTLTIQRTQQEDSAVYLCASSLERLVGSNEQFFGPGTRLTVL.

In nucleotides, the CDR3 is TGTGCCAGCAGTCTGATATACGGGAGCTCCTACAATGAGCAGTTCTTC. This sequence encodes CASSLIYGSSYNEQFF. This chain uses TRBV7-9 with TRBJ2-1, with D possibly TRBD2 on 6 matching bases. The CDR3 runs to 16 residues. V was shortened by 6 bases and J by 0 bases, with 15 bases between the two germline ends. CDR1 is SEHNR and CDR2 is FQNEAQ in the germline V gene (reference sequence).

The chain is built from TRBV9 and TRBJ2-1; 7 nucleotides line up with TRBD2. Germline V gene sequence: CDR1 SGDLS, CDR2 YYNGEE. The CDR3 runs to 14 residues. J lost 7 bases, V lost 6 bases, and 10 bases had no gene match. The CDR3 sequence: CASTGLAAANEQFF. The CDR3, as DNA: TGTGCCAGCACGGGGCTAGCGGCGGCAAATGAGCAGTTCTTC. Together with reference TRBV9 and TRBJ2-1, the CDR3 gives the full variable domain: DSGVTQTPKHLITATGQRVTLRCSPRSGDLSVYWYQQSLDQGLQFLIQYYNGEERAKGNILERFSAQQFPDLHSELNLSSLELGDSALYFCASTGLAAANEQFFGPGTRLTVL.

This clonotype was seen repeatedly, ten times or more. The chain joins TRBV20-1 to TRBJ2-7; TRBD1 matches 9 bases. The CDR3 runs 14 residues. In germline, CDR1 is DFQATT, CDR2 SNEGSKA (reference sequence). V dropped 3 bases and J dropped 5; count of bases not matched to a gene: 8. Here the CDR3 reads CSARRQGGFDEQYF. CDR3 bases: TGCAGTGCTAGGAGACAGGGGGGTTTCGACGAGCAGTACTTC.

The chain has TRBV15 and TRBJ2-5; 8 bases agree with TRBD2. CDR3 length: 15 amino acids. Germline V lookup: CDR1 LNHNV, CDR2 YYDKDF (reference sequence). V lost 1 base, J lost 0 bases, and 1 base stayed unmatched. This CDR3 reads CATSRGSGNQETQYF. CDR3 DNA sequence: TGTGCCACCAGCAGAGGTAGCGGGAACCAAGAGACCCAGTACTTC.

This clonotype was picked up many times. V and J are TRBV25-1 and TRBJ2-6; 8 positions agree with TRBD1. J was trimmed by 2 bases and V by 4 bases; bases with no gene match: 4. Germline lookup yields CDR1 MGHDK and CDR2 SYGVNS. The CDR3 consists of 16 residues. For the CDR3, the DNA is TGTGCCAGCAGTGGTTACAGGGGGGCTGGGGCCAACGTCCTGACTTTC. Translated, it gives CASSGYRGAGANVLTF.

As for this clonotype: This may arise from a read error, as a much more abundant clone is one base away. The genes are TRBV4-1 and TRBJ1-2, with D possibly TRBD1 on 5 matching bases. Germline V lookup: CDR1 MGHRA, CDR2 YSYEKL. This CDR3 spans 13 amino acids. CDR3 residues: CTSTRSEGYGYTF. The CDR3 DNA is TGCACCAGCACTCGAAGTGAGGGGTATGGCTACACCTTC.

V and J are TRBV19 and TRBJ2-3; D possibly matches TRBD1 or TRBD2 (5 bases each). V was pared by 4 bases and J by 1 base, with 6 bases between. Germline V gives CDR1 LNHDA, CDR2 SQIVND (reference sequence). The CDR3 length is 13 residues. CDR3 sequence (DNA): TGTGCCAGTAGTACGGGGCGCACAGATACGCAGTATTTT. Translated, it gives CASSTGRTDTQYF.

This clonotype was detected many times. This rearrangement joins TRBV6-1 to TRBJ2-7; D unclear. CDR1 is MNHNS, CDR2 SASEGT, per germline. This CDR3 contains 12 residues. The V end lost 7 bases, the J end lost 3 bases, and 10 bases lay between the germline ends. The CDR3 reads CASTLTSYEQYF. DNA for the CDR3: TGTGCCAGCACCCTCACGAGCTACGAGCAGTACTTC.

The J gene is TRBJ1-1, the V gene TRBV12-3 or TRBV12-4, with TRBD1 matching over 7 bases. The V gene end was trimmed by 6 bases and the J gene end by 5 bases; junction bases not matched to a gene: 9. The CDR3 loop spans 14 amino acids. DNA for the CDR3: TGTGCCAGCAGCCCGCACAGGGGTTGGACTGAAGCTTTCTTT. Residues: CASSPHRGWTEAFF.

Notes on this clonotype: At one end, the junction sequence differs from germline, possibly due to a read error. The J gene is TRBJ1-4, the V gene TRBV20-1; D unresolved. CDR1 DFQATT and CDR2 SNEGSKA come from the germline V gene (reference sequence). CDR3 length equals 15 residues. The CDR3 spells CSARDRTGSNEKRFF. The DNA for the CDR3 is TGCAGTGCTAGAGACCGTACGGGGTCTAATGAAAAACGGTTTTTT.

The chain uses TRBV5-1 and TRBJ1-2; 10 nucleotides match TRBD1. The CDR3 totals 16 residues. Trimming removed 4 bases from V and 8 bases from J; junction bases left unmatched: 14. The germline V gene has CDR1 SGHRS and CDR2 YFSETQ. Here the CDR3 DNA reads TGCGCCAGCAGCCTACCCTCCGGGACAGGGGCGGGGGGCTACACCTTC. Its translation is CASSLPSGTGAGGYTF. Variable domain in full (rest from reference TRBV5-1 and TRBJ1-2): KAGVTQTPRYLIKTRGQQVTLSCSPISGHRSVSWYQQTPGQGLQFLFEYFSETQRNKGNFPGRFSGRQFSNSRSEMNVSTLELGDSALYLCASSLPSGTGAGGYTFGSGTRLTVV.

The rearrangement links TRBV14 to TRBJ2-4; no clear D gene. The DNA end favors TRBJ2-7, so the J call may be wrong. Germline CDR1 and CDR2: SGHDN and FVKESK. This CDR3 spans 17 amino acids. In nucleotides, the CDR3 is TGTGCCAGCAGCCCAGCCCTAGGTGCAGGCTCAGGCTACGAGCAGTACTTC. Amino acid sequence: CASSPALGAGSGYEQYF.

This clonotype has a count of ten or more. The CDR3 sequence is CASSPRLAGAPDTQYF. For the CDR3, the DNA is TGTGCCAGCAGTCCGCGACTAGCGGGGGCACCAGATACGCAGTATTTT. The rearrangement joins TRBV27 to TRBJ2-3; 12 nucleotides agree with TRBD2. The length of the CDR3 is 16 residues. J lost 4 bases, V lost 5 bases, and 7 bases had no gene match. Germline assignment: CDR1 MNHEY and CDR2 SMNVEV (reference sequence).

This clonotype was observed at least ten times. J is TRBJ1-5 and V is TRBV12-3 or TRBV12-4; possible D gene TRBD1, 6 bases. The CDR3 covers 16 residues. V was cut by 1 base and J by 2 bases, with 12 bases left in between. CDR3 sequence: CASSLDGQLGNQPQHF. CDR3 coding DNA: TGTGCCAGCAGTTTAGACGGACAGTTGGGCAATCAGCCCCAGCATTTT.

The sample holds many counts of this clonotype. This sequence joins TRBV29-1 and TRBJ1-1, with 7 bases identical to TRBD1. The CDR3 has 15 residues. CDR1 SQVTM and CDR2 ANQGSEA come from the germline V gene. J gave up 1 base and V 4 bases, and 9 bases lay outside the gene matches. The CDR3 reads CSVAGQAGGNTEAFF. The CDR3 bases are TGCAGCGTTGCCGGACAGGCCGGCGGGAACACTGAAGCTTTCTTT.

This clonotype was detected ten times or more. The chain recombines TRBV6-6 with TRBJ2-7, with D perhaps TRBD1 (6 bases). The V gene's germline CDR1 is MNHNY and CDR2 SVGAGI (reference sequence). V dropped 5 bases and J dropped 4 bases, with 12 bases sitting between them. The CDR3 consists of 13 residues. In nucleotides, the CDR3 is TGTGCCAGCAGTGCGATACAGGGATACGAGCAGTACTTC. This encodes CASSAIQGYEQYF.

This chain connects TRBV20-1 to TRBJ1-5; a possible D gene is TRBD1 (6 bases). The CDR3 extends over 13 amino acids. The V end was cut by 3 bases, the J end by 3 bases, with 9 bases between. Germline V CDR1 and CDR2: DFQATT, SNEGSKA (reference sequence). In DNA form, the CDR3 reads TGCAGTGCTAGCTCAGGGGTCAATCAGCCCCAGCATTTT. Translated: CSASSGVNQPQHF.